The T cell receptor (beta chain) described here comes from a study of blood T cells in healthy people across ages. Study results and caveats: Estimates drawn from one million T cells were deemed to understate diversity. The fall in TCR beta diversity per million T cells was roughly linear with age. It was the long-lived donors that had more naive CD4+ cells and higher diversity than aged donors.

Primed by a sample-barcoded 5' primer and a J-beta primer mix, a second PCR proceeded for roughly 7 to 12 cycles. TCRdb re-derived calls from the 5' RACE reads in MiXCR, one entry per CDR3 protein. Among around 1.5 million distinct CDR3 sequences, approximately 42% were seen once, and the ten largest hold under 8%. A note on this clonotype: Its target is not known.

This CDR3 region has 16 residues. The sample was blood. This clonotype was obtained from a woman younger than 30 in good health. The chain couples TRBV21-1 to TRBJ2-1; the listed D gene, TRBD2, was not tested against the DNA. TRBV21-1 represents a pseudogene. Here the CDR3 reads CASSKPAGESYNEQFF. The CDR3 coding sequence is TGTGCCAGCAGCAAACCGGCTGGGGAGAGCTACAATGAGCAGTTCTTC.